Below, 4 T cell receptor beta chains from the same sample are listed, as sequenced in a study of T cell responses to AZD1222 COVID-19 vaccine. Clones were sequenced by immunoSEQ multiplex PCR, and TCRdb holds only the in-frame ones, with some missing. The table includes 85,000 to 130,000 clones, more than 75% detected once. Source: peripheral blood, taken on day 0 of AZD1222 vaccination. These receptors were collected from an adult in good health.

This chain links TRBV15 with TRBJ2-1, with TRBD1 matching over 8 bases. The CDR3 length is 13 residues. V gave up 0 bases and J gave up 15 bases; unmatched junction bases: 7. Germline V gene data show CDR1 as LNHNV and CDR2 as YYDKDF (reference sequence). CDR3 coding DNA: TGTGCCACCAGCAGAGATCTAGGACAGGGTGCGTTCTTC. Its translation: CATSRDLGQGAFF.

The genes are TRBV7-8 and TRBJ1-2; TRBD1 is a possible D gene (5 bases). CDR1 and CDR2 (germline): SGHVS, FQNEAQ. The CDR3 is 15 residues long. Trimming took 1 base from V and 4 from J, leaving 13 bases between them. The CDR3 nucleotides read TGTGCCAGCAGCTTAGAAAGGGCAGGGATCTATGGCTACACCTTC. Its translation is CASSLERAGIYGYTF.

The chain links TRBV7-9 to TRBJ1-1; TRBD1 matches 7 bases. V trimming: 6 bases; J trimming: 0 bases; junction bases outside the gene matches: 13. The germline gives CDR1 SEHNR, CDR2 FQNEAQ (reference sequence). The CDR3 contains 17 residues. The DNA of the CDR3 is TGTGCCAGCAGTTACGTGAAGACAGGGAATATGAACACTGAAGCTTTCTTT. Amino acid sequence: CASSYVKTGNMNTEAFF.

This clone appeared a single time. This rearrangement joins TRBV29-1 to TRBJ1-1; D not certain. Germline V gene data show CDR1 as SQVTM and CDR2 as ANQGSEA. The V end lost 3 bases, the J end lost 10 bases, and 12 bases lay between the germline ends. The CDR3 is 11 amino acids. Written as DNA, the CDR3 is TGCAGCGTTGATTATGGCGAGGGAGCTTTCTTT. Protein: CSVDYGEGAFF.